The subject of this entry is one T cell receptor (beta chain). CDR3 length: 14 residues. Deletions cut 0 bases from V and 5 bases from J, with 11 bases between. CDR1 SGHNT and CDR2 YYREEE come from the germline V gene (reference sequence). The sample comes from a study of blood T cell repertoires in COVID-19. Assay used: immunoSEQ multiplex PCR; TCRdb lists only in-frame clones, some missing. Of around 200,000 clones listed, around 90% are singletons. The TCR was taken from a middle-aged man with acute or convalescent COVID-19. This sequence joins TRBV5-4 and TRBJ1-2; no definite D call. The sequenced sample consisted of peripheral blood. CDR3 nucleotides: TGTGCCAGCAGCTTGGGGAGGGCGGTGTATGGCTACACCTTC. It codes for CASSLGRAVYGYTF. The full variable domain, with the rest looked up from reference TRBV5-4 and TRBJ1-2, is ETGVTQSPTHLIKTRGQQVTLRCSSQSGHNTVSWYQQALGQGPQFIFQYYREEENGRGNFPPRFSGLQFPNYSSELNVNALELDDSALYLCASSLGRAVYGYTFGSGTRLTVV.